This T cell receptor beta chain was identified during a study of PD-1 blockade in classical Hodgkin lymphoma. Study details: Patients got intravenous nivolumab 3 mg/kg every 2 weeks.

As for this clone: Its antigen is not known.

Whole-study results and caveats: Newly diagnosed patients were reported to start with lower TCR diversity than healthy donors.

The germline V gene encodes CDR1 SGHDN and CDR2 FVKESK. CDR3 length equals 14 residues. V lost 0 bases and J lost 4, with 8 bases in between. Clones were read by immunoSEQ multiplex PCR, and TCRdb kept only the in-frame ones, dropping some. The repertoire includes fewer than 55,000 clones, approximately 80% of them detected once, and under 20% sits in the top ten. The time point here: cycle 4 day 1 (C4D1), after less than seven weeks of nivolumab. Every single patient, without exception, relapsed after autologous stem cell transplantation, and brentuximab vedotin exposure varied. Complete response, partial response or progressive disease constituted the best response categories observed.

This material consisted of peripheral blood mononuclear cells (PBMCs), taken before the fourth cycle of nivolumab. This receptor was taken from a human donor with classical Hodgkin lymphoma. The rearrangement joins TRBV14 to TRBJ2-3; tentatively, D is TRBD2 (6 bases). The CDR3 loop reads CASSQDGTPDTQYF. CDR3 bases: TGTGCCAGCAGCCAAGACGGGACTCCAGATACGCAGTATTTT. The complete variable domain, with remaining parts taken from reference TRBV14 and TRBJ2-3, reads EAGVTQFPSHSVIEKGQTVTLRCDPISGHDNLYWYRRVMGKEIKFLLHFVKESKQDESGMPNNRFLAERTGGTYSTLKVQPAELEDSGVYFCASSQDGTPDTQYFGPGTRLTVL.